This TCR beta chain was found in a study of Ad26.COV2.S vaccination and SARS-CoV-2 variants. Study-wide context: Once or twice, 56 days apart, Ad26.COV2.S was delivered intramuscularly.

Specified treatment: around 19 received Ad26.COV2.S at low or high dose, single or two shots; five or six received placebo; per-sample allocation not given. Collection of samples fell on day 63 after the first vaccine or placebo injection. In Boston, the donor was an adult between 18-55 years of age. Germline assignment: CDR1 SGHTA and CDR2 FQGNSA. The CDR3 has 13 amino acids. Deletions cut 5 bases from V and 7 bases from J, with 12 bases between. This clone is a singleton in its sample. Assay: immunoSEQ multiplex PCR; the TCRdb copy retains only in-frame clones and omits some. The sample includes about 350,000 clones, around nine tenths of them seen just once.

This receptor was identified in a person aged 18-65 years who received the Ad26.COV2.S COVID-19 vaccine or a placebo. The sequences come from peripheral blood, collected in a trial of Ad26.COV2.S vaccine versus placebo. V gene TRBV7-2 combines with J gene TRBJ2-1; D might be TRBD2 (6 bases). The CDR3 nucleotides read TGTGCCAGCAGCATACTAGCCAGGAATGAGCAGTTCTTC. Protein product: CASSILARNEQFF.